Presented here are 21 T cell receptor beta chains from one specimen sequenced in a study of beta chain features in type 1 diabetes. Sequencing targeted expressed TCRB transcripts, as all isolated RNA had been reverse transcribed. Sequencing was performed with immunoSEQ multiplex PCR; in TCRdb, only in-frame clones are kept and a portion is missing. The profile shows around 340,000 clones, around 7.6% of them singletons. Sequences were obtained from central memory CD4+ T cells from blood. The receptors were gathered from a young woman in good health.

This clone has more than one count but fewer than ten. This sequence joins TRBV5-1 and TRBJ2-5; D is perhaps TRBD1 (5 bases). Germline CDR1 and CDR2: SGHRS and YFSETQ. The V and J ends lost 3 bases and 2 bases respectively, with 17 bases between them. The CDR3 spans 16 residues. CDR3 sequence: CASSSIGGAPQETQYF. The CDR3 DNA reads as TGCGCCAGCAGCTCGATAGGTGGGGCTCCACAAGAGACCCAGTACTTC.

DNA of the CDR3: TGTGCCAGCAGTGAAGCGCGCACAGATACGCAGTATTTT. The encoded protein is CASSEARTDTQYF. The rearrangement links TRBV6-1 to TRBJ2-3; D not resolved. V lost 0 bases, J lost 1 base, and 2 bases lay in between. This CDR3 has 13 residues. Germline CDR1 and CDR2: MNHNS and SASEGT.

This clone was observed a handful of times. The chain recombines TRBV7-2 with TRBJ1-3; a possible D gene is TRBD1 (5 bases). CDR3 size: 19 residues. V lost 5 bases and J lost 0, with 23 bases in between. Per germline, CDR1 SGHTA and CDR2 FQGNSA. Here the CDR3 DNA reads TGTGCCAGCAGCCACAACAGGTTTTCGGCGGTGTCCTCTGGAAACACCATATATTTT. It codes for CASSHNRFSAVSSGNTIYF.

This clone appeared a few times. This sequence joins TRBV5-8 and TRBJ2-1; D is unclear. This CDR3 comprises 13 residues. Looked up from germline, CDR1 is SGHTS and CDR2 is YDEGEE. V was shortened by 5 bases and J by 1 base, with 7 bases between the two germline ends. CDR3 sequence: CASRARSYNEQFF. In DNA form, the CDR3 reads TGTGCCAGCAGGGCCCGGTCCTACAATGAGCAGTTCTTC.

The CDR3 sequence is CASERQGGGNQPQHF. CDR3 sequence (DNA): TGTGCCAGCGAGCGACAGGGAGGAGGAAATCAGCCCCAGCATTTT. The V and J genes are TRBV27 and TRBJ1-5; TRBD1 matches at 7 bases. The V segment lost 8 bases and the J segment 4 bases; nucleotides outside the gene matches: 11. The CDR3 covers 15 residues. Germline V lookup: CDR1 MNHEY, CDR2 SMNVEV (reference sequence).

This clone was counted a few times. This chain uses TRBV11-2 with TRBJ2-7; 8 nucleotides line up with TRBD1. CDR3 length: 17 amino acids. Losses at the gene ends were 5 bases for V and 2 bases for J; bases not matched to a gene: 14. CDR1 and CDR2 (germline): SGHAT, FQNNGV. The chain's CDR3 is CASSRNVGTGLPYEQYF. CDR3 nucleotide sequence: TGTGCCAGCAGCCGAAACGTCGGGACAGGTCTTCCCTACGAGCAGTACTTC.

This clone turned up a few times. The chain carries TRBV7-2 and TRBJ2-7; 7 bases fit TRBD1. This CDR3 contains 14 residues. The germline gives CDR1 SGHTA, CDR2 FQGNSA. The junction had 9 bases not matched to a gene; V was cut back by 5 bases and J by 5 bases. In DNA form, the CDR3 reads TGTGCCAGCAGCACAGGGGTCGGGGCCGACGAGCAGTACTTC. Protein: CASSTGVGADEQYF.

This clone has more than one count but fewer than ten. The chain carries TRBV4-3 and TRBJ1-5; the D is unclear. Trimming removed 0 bases from V and 5 bases from J, with 8 bases in between. The CDR3 runs to 14 residues. Germline V gene lookup returns CDR1 LGHNA and CDR2 YSLEER. The DNA for the CDR3 is TGCGCCAGCAGCCAAGAGGCGGGCTATCAGCCCCAGCATTTT. Its protein product is CASSQEAGYQPQHF.

With regard to this clone: At the DNA level, this CDR3 is encoded by other sequences in the same sample as well. V usage is TRBV6-5 and J usage is TRBJ2-7, with D maybe TRBD1 (6 bases). The CDR3 length is 13 residues. CDR1 is MNHEY, CDR2 SVGAGI, per germline. Trimming cost V 2 bases and J 1 base, with 6 bases left between them. This chain's CDR3 is CASSYDRSYEQYF. The CDR3, as DNA: TGTGCCAGCAGTTACGACAGGTCCTACGAGCAGTACTTC.

The rearrangement joins TRBV7-8 to TRBJ2-7; either TRBD1 or TRBD2 may supply D (5 bases each). Germline-derived CDR1 and CDR2 are SGHVS and FQNEAQ. This CDR3 is built from 14 residues. Trimming stripped 5 bases from V and 3 bases from J, with 14 bases between. The CDR3 here is CASSPGTFLYEQYF. CDR3 bases: TGTGCCAGCAGCCCCGGGACGTTCCTCTACGAGCAGTACTTC.

Only a few counts were recorded for this clone. The J gene is TRBJ2-3, the V gene TRBV10-3, with 7 bases identical to TRBD1. Germline trimming cut 2 bases from V and 0 bases from J; bases unmatched to any gene: 5. The CDR3 is made up of 16 amino acids. Germline V gene sequence: CDR1 ENHRY, CDR2 SYGVKD. CDR3 in amino acids: CAISEGGRGSTDTQYF. The CDR3, as DNA: TGTGCCATCAGTGAGGGTGGCAGGGGGAGCACAGATACGCAGTATTTT.

This clone was seen more than once but under ten times. The V call is TRBV2, the J call TRBJ2-5; 9 bases agree with TRBD1. Germline trimming cut 6 bases from V and 4 bases from J; bases unmatched to any gene: 6. Germline V gene data show CDR1 as SNHLY and CDR2 as FYNNEI. The CDR3 extends over 14 amino acids. DNA of the CDR3: TGTGCCAGCAGCCCGGGACAGGGCTCAGAGACCCAGTACTTC. This encodes CASSPGQGSETQYF.

This chain uses TRBV28 with TRBJ1-2; no reliable D call. This CDR3 has 14 residues. CDR1 is MDHEN, CDR2 SYDVKM, per germline. The ends were cut back, 2 bases at V and 1 base at J, with 8 bases in the middle. The chain's CDR3 is CASSLGRDNYGYTF. In DNA, the CDR3 is TGTGCCAGCAGTTTAGGGAGGGATAACTATGGCTACACCTTC.

The chain recombines TRBV29-1 with TRBJ2-1, with 9 bases identical to TRBD1. With 4 bases clipped from V and 0 bases from J, the junction kept 4 bases outside the gene matches. Looked up from germline, CDR1 is SQVTM and CDR2 is ANQGSEA. The CDR3 loop spans 15 amino acids. CDR3 DNA sequence: TGCAGCGTTGGGACAGGGGCGAGCTCCTACAATGAGCAGTTCTTC. This codes for CSVGTGASSYNEQFF.

This clone appeared a few times. The rearrangement joins TRBV7-3 to TRBJ2-2; D is undetermined. CDR3 length: 12 amino acids. Germline V gene sequence: CDR1 SGHTA, CDR2 FQGTGA. V was cut by 6 bases and J by 3 bases, with 5 bases left in between. The CDR3: CASSHYTGELFF. The DNA of the CDR3 is TGTGCCAGCAGTCATTACACCGGGGAGCTGTTTTTT.

This clone was observed at least ten times. CDR3 in DNA: TGTGCCAGCAGCTTATATTCGGGTCCCTCGGTTTATCAGTTCTTC. This codes for CASSLYSGPSVYQFF. The chain is built from TRBV11-2 and TRBJ2-1; D call uncertain. Trimming took 2 bases from V and 13 from J, leaving 21 bases between them. The CDR3 runs to 15 residues. From germline, CDR1 is SGHAT and CDR2 FQNNGV.

The J gene is TRBJ2-3, the V gene TRBV15; 7 bases map to TRBD1. The length of the CDR3 is 15 residues. Germline V lookup: CDR1 LNHNV, CDR2 YYDKDF (reference sequence). V shed 1 base, J shed 1 base, and the junction held 2 bases outside the gene matches. The CDR3 spells CATSRGDRRTDTQYF. CDR3 nucleotides: TGTGCCACCAGCAGAGGGGACAGACGCACAGATACGCAGTATTTT.

V is TRBV7-2 and J is TRBJ2-4, with 7 bases matching TRBD1. CDR1 and CDR2 from the germline V gene are SGHTA and FQGNSA. Germline trimming cut 1 base from V and 12 bases from J; bases unmatched to any gene: 12. There are 15 residues in the CDR3. The CDR3 reads CASSLGLVRQGGQYF. In nucleotides, the CDR3 is TGTGCCAGCAGCTTAGGTCTTGTCAGACAGGGTGGTCAGTACTTC. Variable domain in full (rest from reference TRBV7-2 and TRBJ2-4): GAGVSQSPSNKVTEKGKDVELRCDPISGHTALYWYRQSLGQGLEFLIYFQGNSAPDKSGLPSDRFSAERTGGSVSTLTIQRTQQEDSAVYLCASSLGLVRQGGQYFGAGTRLSVL.

This clone was found many times. The chain carries TRBV10-3 and TRBJ1-1; D is uncertain. The CDR3 contains 12 residues. V lost 6 bases to trimming and J lost 1 base, with 6 bases between them. Germline values: CDR1 ENHRY, CDR2 SYGVKD. This CDR3 is CAIRETNTEAFF. The CDR3 DNA reads as TGTGCCATCAGGGAGACGAACACTGAAGCTTTCTTT.

This chain joins TRBV27 and TRBJ2-3; the D is unclear. In germline, CDR1 is MNHEY, CDR2 SMNVEV (reference sequence). The CDR3 runs to 13 residues. V was shortened by 3 bases and J by 0 bases, with 4 bases between the two germline ends. CDR3 amino acids: CASSFYSTDTQYF. CDR3 DNA sequence: TGTGCCAGCAGTTTTTACAGCACAGATACGCAGTATTTT.

The sample holds a few counts of this clone. The genes are TRBV28 and TRBJ2-7; D might be TRBD1 (5 bases). CDR3 length: 16 residues. Germline V gene sequence: CDR1 MDHEN, CDR2 SYDVKM. The V end lost 2 bases, the J end lost 3 bases, and 17 bases lay between the germline ends. CDR3 DNA sequence: TGTGCCAGCAGTTTAGGGGCGTCGGCTAGTGTCTACGAGCAGTACTTC. It encodes CASSLGASASVYEQYF.